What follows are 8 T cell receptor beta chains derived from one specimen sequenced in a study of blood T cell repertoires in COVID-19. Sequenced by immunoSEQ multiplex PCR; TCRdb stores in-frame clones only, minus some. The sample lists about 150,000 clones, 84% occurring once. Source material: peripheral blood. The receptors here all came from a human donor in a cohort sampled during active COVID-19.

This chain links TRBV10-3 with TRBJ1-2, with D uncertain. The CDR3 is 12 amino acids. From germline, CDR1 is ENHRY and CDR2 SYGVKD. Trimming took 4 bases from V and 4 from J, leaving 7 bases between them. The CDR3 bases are TGTGCCATCAGTGGGGAGCTCTATGGCTACACCTTC. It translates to CAISGELYGYTF.

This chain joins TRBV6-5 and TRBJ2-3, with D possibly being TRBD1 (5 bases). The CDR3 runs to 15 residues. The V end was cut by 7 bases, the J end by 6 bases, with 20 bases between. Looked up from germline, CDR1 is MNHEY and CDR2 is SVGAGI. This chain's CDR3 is CASTFSRESLDTQYF. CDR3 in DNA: TGTGCCAGCACTTTTAGCAGGGAAAGTTTGGATACGCAGTATTTT.

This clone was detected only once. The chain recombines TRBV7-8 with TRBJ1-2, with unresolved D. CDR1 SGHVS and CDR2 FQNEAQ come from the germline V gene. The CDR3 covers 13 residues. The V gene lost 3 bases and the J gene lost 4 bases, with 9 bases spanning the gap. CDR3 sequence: CASSLGGFYGYTF. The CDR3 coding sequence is TGTGCCAGCAGCTTGGGAGGGTTCTATGGCTACACCTTC.

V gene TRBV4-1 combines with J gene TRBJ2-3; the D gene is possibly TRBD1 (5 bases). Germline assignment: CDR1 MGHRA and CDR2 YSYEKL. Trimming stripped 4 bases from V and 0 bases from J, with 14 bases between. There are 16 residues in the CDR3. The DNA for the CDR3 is TGCGCCAGCAGCCCCCTGGGGCAGGCGAGCACAGATACGCAGTATTTT. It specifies CASSPLGQASTDTQYF.

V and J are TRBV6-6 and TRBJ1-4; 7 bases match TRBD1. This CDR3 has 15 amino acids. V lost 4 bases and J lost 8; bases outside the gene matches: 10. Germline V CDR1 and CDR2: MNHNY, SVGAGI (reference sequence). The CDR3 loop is CASSSGTVGWEKLFF. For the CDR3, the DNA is TGTGCCAGCAGTTCCGGGACAGTCGGCTGGGAAAAACTGTTTTTT.

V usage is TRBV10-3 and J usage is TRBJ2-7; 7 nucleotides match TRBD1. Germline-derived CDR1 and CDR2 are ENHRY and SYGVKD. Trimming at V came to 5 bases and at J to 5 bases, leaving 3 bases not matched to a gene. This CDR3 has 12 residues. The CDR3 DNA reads TGTGCCATCAGTACCCAGGGGGACGAGCAGTACTTC. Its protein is CAISTQGDEQYF.

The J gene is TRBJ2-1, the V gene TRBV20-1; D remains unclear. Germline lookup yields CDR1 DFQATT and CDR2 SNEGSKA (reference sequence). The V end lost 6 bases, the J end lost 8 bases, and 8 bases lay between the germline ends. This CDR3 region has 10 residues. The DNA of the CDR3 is TGCAGTGCCGAGCGCCATGAGCAGTTCTTC. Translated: CSAERHEQFF.

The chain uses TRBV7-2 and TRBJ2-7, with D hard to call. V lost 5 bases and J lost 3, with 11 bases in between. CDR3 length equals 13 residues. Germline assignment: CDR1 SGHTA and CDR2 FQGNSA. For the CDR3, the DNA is TGTGCCAGCAGCCGGCCAGGCTTCTACGAGCAGTACTTC. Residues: CASSRPGFYEQYF.